This T cell receptor beta chain appears in the sequencing data of a study of CD8 T cells in Susac syndrome. Overall study: Treatment at blood withdrawal was none, corticosteroids, or intravenous immunoglobulin alone in Susac syndrome patients. Study outcomes and limitations: Clonal expansion did not appear in Susac syndrome CD4+ T cell repertoires.

Negative magnetic isolation gave CD8+ and CD4+ cells; FACS enriched CD8+ TEMRA. A remark on this clonotype: The antigen is not known.

Reverse transcription of 0.5 to 1 ug RNA was carried out with random hexamers. TCRdb reprocessed the immunoSEQ multiplex PCR reads with MiXCR, giving one entry per CDR3 protein. Here the sample spans about 180,000 distinct CDR3 sequences, around 96% being singletons. The sequence was collected from a human donor with Susac syndrome. Sequencing was done on a sample of CD4+ T cells from PBMCs.

The CDR3 region has the DNA TGTGCCAGCAGGGAGGTTAGGACAGGGCTTTCACCCCTCCACTTT. Translation: CASREVRTGLSPLHF. The chain carries TRBV27 and TRBJ1-6; 8 bases map to TRBD1. CDR3 size: 15 residues. Germline V gene lookup returns CDR1 MNHEY and CDR2 SMNVEV (reference sequence). With V trimmed by 6 bases and J by 9 bases, 10 bases remained unmatched.